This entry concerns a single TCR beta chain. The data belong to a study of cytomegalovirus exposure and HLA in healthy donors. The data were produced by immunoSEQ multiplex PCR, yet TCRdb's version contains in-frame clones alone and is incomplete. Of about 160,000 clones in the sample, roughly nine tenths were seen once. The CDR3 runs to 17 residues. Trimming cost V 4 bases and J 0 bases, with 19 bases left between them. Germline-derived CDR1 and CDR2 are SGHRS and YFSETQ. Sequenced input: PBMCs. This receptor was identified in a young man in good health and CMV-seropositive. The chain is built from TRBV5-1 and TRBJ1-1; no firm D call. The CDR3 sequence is CASSRSHLRRMNTEAFF. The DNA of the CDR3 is TGCGCCAGCAGCCGGAGCCACCTGCGACGGATGAACACTGAAGCTTTCTTT.